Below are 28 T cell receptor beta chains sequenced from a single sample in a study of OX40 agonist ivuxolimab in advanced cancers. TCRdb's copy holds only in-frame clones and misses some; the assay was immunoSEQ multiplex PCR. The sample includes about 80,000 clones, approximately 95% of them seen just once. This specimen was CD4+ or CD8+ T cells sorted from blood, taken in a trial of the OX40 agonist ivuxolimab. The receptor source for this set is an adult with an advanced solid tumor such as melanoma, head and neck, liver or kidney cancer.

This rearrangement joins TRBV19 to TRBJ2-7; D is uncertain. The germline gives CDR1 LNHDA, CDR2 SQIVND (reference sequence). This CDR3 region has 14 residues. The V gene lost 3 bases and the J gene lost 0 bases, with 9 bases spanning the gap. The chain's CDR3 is CASSIAASSYEQYF. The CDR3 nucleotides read TGTGCCAGTAGTATCGCGGCGAGCTCCTACGAGCAGTACTTC.

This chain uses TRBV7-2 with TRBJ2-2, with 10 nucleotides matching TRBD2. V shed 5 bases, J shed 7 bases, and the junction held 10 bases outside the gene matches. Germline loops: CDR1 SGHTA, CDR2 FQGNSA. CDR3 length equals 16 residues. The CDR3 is CASSTQSGGAGGELFF. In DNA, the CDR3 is TGTGCCAGCAGCACCCAGAGCGGGGGGGCCGGCGGGGAGCTGTTTTTT.

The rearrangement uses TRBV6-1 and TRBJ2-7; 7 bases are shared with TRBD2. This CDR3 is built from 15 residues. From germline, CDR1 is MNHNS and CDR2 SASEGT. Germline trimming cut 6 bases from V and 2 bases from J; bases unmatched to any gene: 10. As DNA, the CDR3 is TGTGCCAGCAGCTACGGAGCGGGGAAGACCTACGAGCAGTACTTC. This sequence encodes CASSYGAGKTYEQYF.

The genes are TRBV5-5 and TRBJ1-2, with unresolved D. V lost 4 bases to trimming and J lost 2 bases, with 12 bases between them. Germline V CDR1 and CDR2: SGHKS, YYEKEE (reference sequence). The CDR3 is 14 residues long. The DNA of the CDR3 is TGTGCCAGCAGCCTCCCCGGAGGGAACTATGGCTACACCTTC. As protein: CASSLPGGNYGYTF.

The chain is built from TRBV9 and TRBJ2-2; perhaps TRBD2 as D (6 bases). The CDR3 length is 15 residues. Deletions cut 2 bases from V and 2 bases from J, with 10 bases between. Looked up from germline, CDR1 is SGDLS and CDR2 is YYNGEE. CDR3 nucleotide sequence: TGTGCCAGCAGCGTGAGGGGAGGTAACACCGGGGAGCTGTTTTTT. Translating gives CASSVRGGNTGELFF.

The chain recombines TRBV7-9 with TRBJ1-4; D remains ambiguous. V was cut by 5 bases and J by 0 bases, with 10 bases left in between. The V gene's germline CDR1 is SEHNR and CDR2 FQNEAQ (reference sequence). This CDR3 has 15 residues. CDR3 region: CASSADIATNEKLFF. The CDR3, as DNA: TGTGCCAGCAGCGCCGACATAGCAACTAATGAAAAACTGTTTTTT.

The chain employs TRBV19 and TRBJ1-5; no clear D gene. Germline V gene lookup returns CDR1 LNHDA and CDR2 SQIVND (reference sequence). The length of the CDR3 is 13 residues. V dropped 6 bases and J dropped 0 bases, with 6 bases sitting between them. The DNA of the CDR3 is TGTGCCAGTAGGAGGGATAGCAATCAGCCCCAGCATTTT. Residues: CASRRDSNQPQHF.

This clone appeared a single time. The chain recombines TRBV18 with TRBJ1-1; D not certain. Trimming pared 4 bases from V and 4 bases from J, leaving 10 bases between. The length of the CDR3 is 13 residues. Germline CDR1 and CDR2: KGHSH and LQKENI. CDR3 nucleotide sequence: TGTGCCAGCTCACTAGCCTCCTCCACTGAAGCTTTCTTT. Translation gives CASSLASSTEAFF.

The CDR3 coding sequence is TGTGCCATCAGTGGAGGGGGCAGTGACATTCAGTACTTC. It yields the protein CAISGGGSDIQYF. The J gene is TRBJ2-4, the V gene TRBV10-3, with TRBD1 matching 7 bases. Germline assignment: CDR1 ENHRY and CDR2 SYGVKD. The CDR3 runs 13 residues. The J segment lost 8 bases and the V segment lost 4 bases, leaving 5 bases of the junction unmatched.

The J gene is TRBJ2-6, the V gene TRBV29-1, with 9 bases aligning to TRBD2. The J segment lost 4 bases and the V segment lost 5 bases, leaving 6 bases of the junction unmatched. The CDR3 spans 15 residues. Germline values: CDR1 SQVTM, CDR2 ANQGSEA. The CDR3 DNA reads TGCAGCGTTTTAGCGGGAGAGTCCGGGGCCAACGTCCTGACTTTC. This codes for CSVLAGESGANVLTF.

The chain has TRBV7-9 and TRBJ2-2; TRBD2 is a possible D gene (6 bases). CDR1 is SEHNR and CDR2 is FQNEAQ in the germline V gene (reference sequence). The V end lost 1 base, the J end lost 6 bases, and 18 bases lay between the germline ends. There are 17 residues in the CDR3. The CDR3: CASSLVGGSGYAGELFF. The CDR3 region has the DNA TGTGCCAGCAGCTTAGTCGGAGGGTCAGGGTACGCCGGGGAGCTGTTTTTT.

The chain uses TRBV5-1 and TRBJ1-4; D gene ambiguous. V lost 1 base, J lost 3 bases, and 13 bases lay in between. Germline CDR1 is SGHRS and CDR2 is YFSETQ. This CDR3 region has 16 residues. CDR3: CASSLKPAVSNEKLFF. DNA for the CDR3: TGCGCCAGCAGCTTGAAGCCGGCTGTCTCTAATGAAAAACTGTTTTTT.

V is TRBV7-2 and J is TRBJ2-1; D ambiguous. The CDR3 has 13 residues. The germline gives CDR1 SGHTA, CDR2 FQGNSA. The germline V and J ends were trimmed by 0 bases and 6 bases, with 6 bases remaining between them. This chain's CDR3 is CASSLAWANEQFF. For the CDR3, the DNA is TGTGCCAGCAGCTTAGCCTGGGCCAATGAGCAGTTCTTC. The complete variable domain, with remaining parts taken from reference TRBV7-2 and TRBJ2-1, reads GAGVSQSPSNKVTEKGKDVELRCDPISGHTALYWYRQSLGQGLEFLIYFQGNSAPDKSGLPSDRFSAERTGGSVSTLTIQRTQQEDSAVYLCASSLAWANEQFFGPGTRLTVL.

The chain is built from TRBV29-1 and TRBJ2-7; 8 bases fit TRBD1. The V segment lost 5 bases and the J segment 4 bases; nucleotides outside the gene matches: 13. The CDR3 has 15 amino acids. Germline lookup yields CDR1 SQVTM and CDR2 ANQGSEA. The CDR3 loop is CSVKGTGQPSYEQYF. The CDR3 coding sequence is TGCAGCGTTAAGGGGACAGGCCAGCCCTCTTACGAGCAGTACTTC.

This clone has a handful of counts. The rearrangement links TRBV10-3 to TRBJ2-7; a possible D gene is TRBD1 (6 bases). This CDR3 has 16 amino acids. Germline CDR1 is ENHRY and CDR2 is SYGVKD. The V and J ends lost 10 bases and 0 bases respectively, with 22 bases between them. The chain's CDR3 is CATRYRQAPASYEQYF. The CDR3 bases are TGTGCCACCCGATATCGACAGGCCCCCGCCTCCTACGAGCAGTACTTC.

CDR3 nucleotide sequence: TGTGCCTGGAGGGACAGGGGAAACACTGAAGCTTTCTTT. It is translated as CAWRDRGNTEAFF. The gene calls are TRBV30 and TRBJ1-1, with TRBD1 identical over 9 bases. This CDR3 is built from 13 residues. V shed 3 bases, J shed 2 bases, and the junction held 1 base outside the gene matches. The germline V gene has CDR1 GTSNPN and CDR2 SVGIG (reference sequence).

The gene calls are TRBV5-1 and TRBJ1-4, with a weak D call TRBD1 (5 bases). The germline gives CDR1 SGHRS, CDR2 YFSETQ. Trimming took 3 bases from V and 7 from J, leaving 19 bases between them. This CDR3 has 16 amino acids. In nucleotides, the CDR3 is TGCGCCAGCAGCTACTTACTCACAGGTTCTGGTGAAAAACTGTTTTTT. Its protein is CASSYLLTGSGEKLFF.

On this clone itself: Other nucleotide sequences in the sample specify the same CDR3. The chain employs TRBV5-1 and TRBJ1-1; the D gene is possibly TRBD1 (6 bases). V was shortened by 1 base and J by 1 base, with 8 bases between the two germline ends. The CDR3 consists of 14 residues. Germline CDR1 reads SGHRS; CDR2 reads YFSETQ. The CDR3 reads CASSLQGGNTEAFF. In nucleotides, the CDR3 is TGCGCCAGCAGCTTGCAAGGGGGGAACACTGAAGCTTTCTTT.

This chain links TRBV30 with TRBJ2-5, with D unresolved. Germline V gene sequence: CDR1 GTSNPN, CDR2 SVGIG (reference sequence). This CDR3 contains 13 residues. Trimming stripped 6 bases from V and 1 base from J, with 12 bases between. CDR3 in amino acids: CACMVQPQETQYF. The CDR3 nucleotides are TGTGCCTGTATGGTACAACCCCAAGAGACCCAGTACTTC. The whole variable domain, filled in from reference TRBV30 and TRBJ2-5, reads SQTIHQWPATLVQPVGSPLSLECTVEGTSNPNLYWYRQAAGRGLQLLFYSVGIGQISSEVPQNLSASRPQDRQFILSSKKLLLSDSGFYLCACMVQPQETQYFGPGTRLLVL.

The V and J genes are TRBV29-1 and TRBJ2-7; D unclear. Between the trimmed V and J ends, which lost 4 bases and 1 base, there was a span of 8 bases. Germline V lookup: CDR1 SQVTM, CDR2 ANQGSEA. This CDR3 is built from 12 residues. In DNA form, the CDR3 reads TGCAGCGTTGGTCAGGAGTCCTACGAGCAGTACTTC. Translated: CSVGQESYEQYF.

CDR3 in amino acids: CASSLEARNTIYF. The DNA of the CDR3 is TGTGCCAGCAGCTTAGAAGCAAGAAACACCATATATTTT. The chain carries TRBV7-2 and TRBJ1-3; D not certain. Germline V lookup: CDR1 SGHTA, CDR2 FQGNSA. The CDR3 contains 13 residues. Trimming cost V 1 base and J 5 bases, with 6 bases left between them.

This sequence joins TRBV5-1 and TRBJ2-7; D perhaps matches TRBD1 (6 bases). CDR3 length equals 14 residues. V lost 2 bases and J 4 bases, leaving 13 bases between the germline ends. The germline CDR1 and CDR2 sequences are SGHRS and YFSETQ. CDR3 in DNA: TGCGCCAGCAGCTTCTCGGCAGGGGAGTACGAGCAGTACTTC. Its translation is CASSFSAGEYEQYF.

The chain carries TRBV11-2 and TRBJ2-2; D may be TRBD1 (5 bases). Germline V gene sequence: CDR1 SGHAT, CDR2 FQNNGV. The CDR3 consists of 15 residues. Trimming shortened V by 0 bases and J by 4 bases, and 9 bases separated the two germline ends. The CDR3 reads CASSLEQQGTGELFF. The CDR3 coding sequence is TGTGCCAGCAGCTTAGAGCAGCAGGGCACCGGGGAGCTGTTTTTT.

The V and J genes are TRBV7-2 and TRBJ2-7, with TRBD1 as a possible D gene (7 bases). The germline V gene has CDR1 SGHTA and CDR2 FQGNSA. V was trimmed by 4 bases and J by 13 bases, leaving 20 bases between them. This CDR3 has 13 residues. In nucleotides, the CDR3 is TGTGCCAGCAGCTCCCACCAGGGGGTAGCGGTATACTTC. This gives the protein CASSSHQGVAVYF.

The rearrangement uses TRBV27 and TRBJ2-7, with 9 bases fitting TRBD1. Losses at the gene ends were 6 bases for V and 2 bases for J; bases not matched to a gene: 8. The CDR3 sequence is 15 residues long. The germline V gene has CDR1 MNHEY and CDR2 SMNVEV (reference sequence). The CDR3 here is CASRDRDRDTYEQYF. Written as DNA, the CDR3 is TGTGCCAGCAGAGACCGGGACAGGGATACCTACGAGCAGTACTTC.

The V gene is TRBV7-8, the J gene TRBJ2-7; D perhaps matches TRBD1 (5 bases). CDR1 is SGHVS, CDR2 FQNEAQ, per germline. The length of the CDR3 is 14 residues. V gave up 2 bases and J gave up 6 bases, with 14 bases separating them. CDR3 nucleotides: TGTGCCAGCAGCTTAATGAGGCAGGGCGTCGAGCAGTACTTC. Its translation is CASSLMRQGVEQYF.

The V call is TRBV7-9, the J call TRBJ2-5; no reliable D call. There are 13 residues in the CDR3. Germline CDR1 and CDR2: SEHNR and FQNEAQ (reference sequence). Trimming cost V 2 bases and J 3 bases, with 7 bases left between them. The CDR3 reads CASSLYSEETQYF. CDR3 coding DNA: TGTGCCAGCAGCTTATACTCGGAAGAGACCCAGTACTTC.

CDR3 region: CAWRGTGGYVAFF. CDR3 DNA sequence: TGTGCCTGGAGAGGAACAGGAGGTTACGTAGCTTTCTTT. This chain joins TRBV30 and TRBJ1-1; D might be TRBD1 (5 bases). This CDR3 is built from 13 residues. From germline, CDR1 is GTSNPN and CDR2 SVGIG (reference sequence). V was pared by 3 bases and J by 10 bases, with 18 bases between.